This section outlines one T cell receptor (beta chain) sequence together with its context. Its antigen is currently unknown. Repertoires were sampled repeatedly during chemoradiotherapy. This entry is derived from a study of chemoradiotherapy in HPV16-positive cancers. Study outcomes and limitations: Functional assays defining HPV-specific T cells used only two HPV16-positive patients.

Germline values: CDR1 MNHNY, CDR2 SVGAGI (reference sequence). CDR3 length: 16 amino acids. Trimming removed 4 bases from V and 2 bases from J; junction bases left unmatched: 9. The method was immunoSEQ multiplex PCR; TCRdb's version includes in-frame clones alone and lacks a portion of them. The table has 2,500 to 3,000 clones, 85% to 90% seen once. The rearrangement joins TRBV6-6 to TRBJ2-7, with TRBD2 matching over 9 bases. This receptor was taken from a human donor with HPV-associated anogenital cancer. Sequencing used tumor tissue, obtained from a patient who underwent chemoradiotherapy. Here the CDR3 DNA reads TGTGCCAGCAGTTCCTCCACGAGCGGGGGGCCCTACGAGCAGTACTTC. Its translation: CASSSSTSGGPYEQYF.